The 19 T cell receptor beta chains below all came from one sample that was sequenced in a study of spatial heterogeneity in lung cancer. TCRdb itself ran the 5' RACE reads through MiXCR, one entry per CDR3 protein. The sample consists of some 39,000 distinct CDR3 sequences, approximately 6.3% of them appearing once. Time point given: sample taken at primary tumor resection. The sequenced sample was PBMCs, obtained at surgery. These receptors were obtained from a female donor with early-stage non-small cell lung cancer.

This clonotype was observed at least ten times. The chain joins TRBV15 to TRBJ1-5, with D possibly matching TRBD1 (6 bases). V lost 0 bases to trimming and J lost 3 bases, with 9 bases between them. The germline gives CDR1 LNHNV, CDR2 YYDKDF (reference sequence). The CDR3 contains 15 residues. CDR3 sequence: CATSREGGNNQPQHF. The DNA for the CDR3 is TGTGCCACCAGCAGAGAAGGGGGTAACAATCAGCCCCAGCATTTT.

This clonotype was picked up many times. V is TRBV29-1 and J is TRBJ1-1, with TRBD1 matching 7 bases. This CDR3 contains 13 residues. Losses at the gene ends were 5 bases for V and 5 bases for J; bases not matched to a gene: 8. From germline, CDR1 is SQVTM and CDR2 ANQGSEA. CDR3 protein: CSVRRQGWTEAFF. CDR3 bases: TGCAGCGTTCGCCGACAGGGTTGGACTGAAGCTTTCTTT.

Ten or more counts support this clonotype. V and J are TRBV5-1 and TRBJ1-1, with D tentatively TRBD1 (6 bases). Germline-derived CDR1 and CDR2 are SGHRS and YFSETQ. The CDR3 covers 12 residues. The germline V and J ends were trimmed by 0 bases and 9 bases, with 9 bases remaining between them. The CDR3 DNA sequence: TGCGCCAGCAGCTTGGGAGGACAGCAAGCTTTCTTT. As protein: CASSLGGQQAFF.

This clonotype has more than one count but fewer than ten. This chain connects TRBV12-3 or TRBV12-4 to TRBJ1-2, with D unclear. V was clipped by 8 bases and J by 4 bases, with 11 bases between them. CDR3 length equals 12 residues. For the CDR3, the DNA is TGTGCCAGCGCCCACAGCCTCTATGGCTACACCTTC. Encoded protein: CASAHSLYGYTF.

Ten or more counts support this clonotype. The chain joins TRBV5-1 to TRBJ2-7; D uncertain. The germline CDR1 and CDR2 sequences are SGHRS and YFSETQ. The V end lost 4 bases, the J end lost 1 base, and 12 bases lay between the germline ends. CDR3 size: 14 residues. The CDR3: CASSGPASSYEQYF. The CDR3 DNA sequence: TGCGCCAGCAGCGGGCCAGCTTCATCCTACGAGCAGTACTTC.

This clonotype occurred many times. The CDR3 sequence is CASSYSFQNTEAFF. The CDR3 bases are TGTGCCAGCAGTTACTCGTTTCAGAACACTGAAGCTTTCTTT. The chain links TRBV6-6 to TRBJ1-1; unclear D gene. CDR1 and CDR2 (germline): MNHNY, SVGAGI (reference sequence). This CDR3 contains 14 residues. The germline V and J ends were trimmed by 0 bases and 1 base, with 6 bases remaining between them.

In its sample, this clonotype was seen many times. The V and J genes are TRBV12-3 or TRBV12-4 and TRBJ2-7; 8 bases fit TRBD2. J gave up 4 bases and V 5 bases, and 10 bases lay outside the gene matches. CDR3 length: 15 residues. The CDR3 coding sequence is TGTGCCAGCAGTCTCCATGGGGAGCGGGGGTACGAGCAGTACTTC. This gives the protein CASSLHGERGYEQYF.

This clonotype was detected many times. The chain joins TRBV6-2 or TRBV6-3 to TRBJ1-2; D gene ambiguous. Germline lookup yields CDR1 MNHEY and CDR2 SVGEGT. Trimming left V 11 bases short and J 5 bases short, with 15 bases between. The CDR3 length is 12 residues. The CDR3 coding sequence is TGTGCCCGCCCGAACCTACGGTATGGCTACACCTTC. This codes for CARPNLRYGYTF.

With regard to this clonotype: This clone may be a read error of a much larger clone one base away. The chain recombines TRBV20-1 with TRBJ2-7; 7 positions match TRBD1. The CDR3 covers 13 residues. Germline CDR1 is DFQATT and CDR2 is SNEGSKA (reference sequence). CDR3 coding DNA: TGCAGTGCCCGACAGGGACCATCCTTCGAGCAGTACTTC. Protein product: CSARQGPSFEQYF.

Only a few counts were recorded for this clonotype. The chain combines TRBV12-3 or TRBV12-4 with TRBJ1-1; D is ambiguous. Trimming left V 4 bases short and J 4 bases short, with 10 bases between. This CDR3 is built from 13 residues. This CDR3 is CASSSREGTEAFF. The CDR3 DNA reads TGTGCCAGCAGTTCCCGTGAGGGCACTGAAGCTTTCTTT.

J is TRBJ2-6 and V is TRBV18; D is ambiguous. Germline values: CDR1 KGHSH, CDR2 LQKENI. This CDR3 is built from 17 residues. V shed 3 bases and J shed 2 bases, with 14 bases lying between them. The CDR3 here is CASSPGPRTAGANVLTF. In DNA form, the CDR3 reads TGTGCCAGCTCACCGGGCCCCCGCACAGCTGGGGCCAACGTCCTGACTTTC.

As for this clonotype: Since a much larger clone is just one base distant, this may be a read error. The CDR3 DNA follows: TGTGCCGGCAGCTCTGGACTCGAGCATGAGCAGTTCTTC. Translated: CAGSSGLEHEQFF. The chain is built from TRBV7-9 and TRBJ2-1; perhaps TRBD2 as D (5 bases). The germline CDR1 and CDR2 sequences are SEHNR and FQNEAQ (reference sequence). The CDR3 totals 13 residues.

The chain combines TRBV28 with TRBJ1-1, with 10 positions matching TRBD1. The ends lost 7 bases at V and 5 bases at J; junction bases unmatched: 22. CDR1 MDHEN and CDR2 SYDVKM come from the germline V gene. CDR3 length: 19 residues. This CDR3 reads CASKAGLGTGDGRGTEAFF. CDR3 DNA sequence: TGTGCCAGCAAGGCGGGGCTTGGGACAGGGGATGGACGGGGGACTGAAGCTTTCTTT.

This clonotype has a count of ten or more. The chain combines TRBV6-5 with TRBJ1-6, with no clear D. The germline V gene has CDR1 MNHEY and CDR2 SVGAGI. V dropped 0 bases and J dropped 6 bases, with 12 bases sitting between them. This CDR3 has 16 residues. The CDR3 sequence: CASSYSDRYLNSPLHF. CDR3 sequence (DNA): TGTGCCAGCAGTTACTCAGACCGATACCTTAATTCACCCCTCCACTTT.

The table lists this clonotype with many counts. This chain links TRBV20-1 with TRBJ1-1; no definite D call. In germline, CDR1 is DFQATT, CDR2 SNEGSKA (reference sequence). The V and J ends lost 3 bases and 7 bases respectively, with 21 bases between them. This CDR3 is built from 15 residues. The CDR3 spells CSARVPREDEDEAFF. The CDR3 nucleotides read TGCAGTGCTAGGGTACCGCGGGAGGATGAGGATGAAGCTTTCTTT.

This clonotype was recorded many times. This chain uses TRBV28 with TRBJ2-5, with a possible D match to TRBD2 (6 bases). The V end lost 4 bases, the J end lost 0 bases, and 21 bases lay between the germline ends. Germline CDR1 is MDHEN and CDR2 is SYDVKM. The length of the CDR3 is 18 residues. CDR3 DNA: TGTGCCAGCAGTTATGACAGTTCGACTGGGGGGTACCAAGAGACCCAGTACTTC. This gives the protein CASSYDSSTGGYQETQYF.

In this sample, this clonotype turned up a few times. J is TRBJ2-1 and V is TRBV29-1, with 8 bases matching TRBD2. The germline CDR1 and CDR2 sequences are SQVTM and ANQGSEA. This CDR3 is 13 amino acids long. J lost 4 bases, V lost 3 bases, and 2 bases had no gene match. Here the CDR3 reads CSVERGGYNEQFF. CDR3 nucleotides: TGCAGCGTTGAGCGCGGGGGGTACAATGAGCAGTTCTTC.

The V and J genes are TRBV29-1 and TRBJ2-1, with a weak D call TRBD2 (5 bases). V lost 6 bases, J lost 7 bases, and 16 bases lay in between. The germline V gene has CDR1 SQVTM and CDR2 ANQGSEA. There are 13 residues in the CDR3. The CDR3 protein is CSVDHRERNEQFF. As DNA, the CDR3 is TGCAGCGTAGACCATAGGGAGAGGAATGAGCAGTTCTTC.

The chain combines TRBV11-2 with TRBJ2-1; D unresolved. Germline CDR1 is SGHAT and CDR2 is FQNNGV. CDR3 length equals 11 residues. This CDR3 is CASARYNEQFF. CDR3 coding DNA: TGTGCTTCAGCCCGATACAATGAGCAGTTCTTC.